A selection of T cell receptor beta chains follows, all from one sample in a study of shared clonotypes between healthy human individuals. Some clones are missing from TCRdb's copy, which holds only in-frame ones; the method was immunoSEQ multiplex PCR. The table includes about a million clones, approximately 70% detected once. Source material: memory CD4+ T cells sorted from blood. Receptors were obtained from a man between 18 and 35 years old in good health. CDR3s leave out the opening cysteine and the closing phenylalanine or tryptophan.

j_call	v_call	cdr3_aa
TRBJ1-5	TRBV5-8	ASSFRDRGRGQPQH
TRBJ2-3	TRBV7-9	ASSPETGTGTDTQY
TRBJ2-2	TRBV9	ASSVVPGRTNTGELF
TRBJ2-1	TRBV27	ASSQPGLADPGAYNEQF
TRBJ1-5	TRBV6-4	AGDRYLGPQH
TRBJ2-5	TRBV4-1	ASSQDLSVGIRETQY
TRBJ2-7	TRBV25-1	ASSRDWREQY
TRBJ2-7	TRBV10-1	ASSGTVSSYEQY
TRBJ2-6	TRBV4-3	ASSQAEGRKAGANVLT
TRBJ1-1	TRBV5-1	ASIEGSTEAF
TRBJ2-3	TRBV7-8	ASSISASTDTQY
TRBJ1-5	TRBV2	ASRQGGASNQPQH
TRBJ1-6	TRBV5-1	ASSLDGQGIIPLH
TRBJ2-1	TRBV15	ATSSKAWGASYNEQF
TRBJ2-1	TRBV27	ASSRGISGGAGEQF
TRBJ1-3	TRBV6-5	ASRDGTRNTIY
TRBJ1-1	TRBV5-4	ASSPQQGLNTEAF
TRBJ2-1	TRBV15	TTSTRKGPDNEQF
TRBJ2-1	TRBV4-1	ASSQDYRTSGRDNEQF
TRBJ1-6	TRBV30	AWSRGSYNSPLH
TRBJ2-7	TRBV5-5	ASSLDQGPSYEQY
TRBJ2-6	TRBV11-1	ASSLLPANVLT
TRBJ2-7	TRBV4-1	ASSPGTSGSREQY
TRBJ2-3	TRBV27	ASSFDRSSTDTQY
TRBJ2-1	TRBV13	ASSQLAGPSYNEQF
TRBJ2-2	TRBV19	ASSFGLAKSTGELF
TRBJ2-5	TRBV5-1	ASSLAGNGEETQY
TRBJ2-5	TRBV4-1	ASSRSTGQETQY
TRBJ2-1	TRBV5-1	ASSLEGQPYNEQF
TRBJ2-3	TRBV4-1	ASSQDRPTDTQY
TRBJ1-3	TRBV30	AWSTGGFSGNTIY
TRBJ1-2	TRBV6-1	ASSGDVGKTPKHGYT